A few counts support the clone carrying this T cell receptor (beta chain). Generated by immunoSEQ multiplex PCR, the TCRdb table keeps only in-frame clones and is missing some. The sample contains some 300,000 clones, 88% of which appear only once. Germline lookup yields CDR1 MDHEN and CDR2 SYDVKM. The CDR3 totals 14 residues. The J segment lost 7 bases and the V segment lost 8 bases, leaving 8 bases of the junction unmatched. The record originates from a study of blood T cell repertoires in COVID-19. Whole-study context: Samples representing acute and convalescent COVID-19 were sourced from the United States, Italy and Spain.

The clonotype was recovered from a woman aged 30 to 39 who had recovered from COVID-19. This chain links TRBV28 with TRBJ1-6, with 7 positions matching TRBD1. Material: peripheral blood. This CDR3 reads CASFRTQGNSPLHF. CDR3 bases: TGTGCCAGCTTTCGGACACAGGGGAATTCACCCCTCCACTTT.